This TCR beta chain came from a study of T-cell reconstitution after alpha-beta-depleted transplantation in children. Whole-study findings and limits: Reported findings indicate that, about two months after transplant, alpha-beta T cells came from several hundred expanded clones, which were derived from non-depleted graft cells. Hyperexpanded clones declined; after one year, newly produced T cells mostly supplied diversity.

This clonotype was counted many times. Its target is not known. TCRbeta library preparation incorporated unique molecular identifiers. One entry per CDR3 protein results from TCRdb running MiXCR on the PCR reads. The top ten clones hold roughly 10% of a sample with 90,000 to 150,000 distinct CDR3 sequences, 23% of them seen once. This TCR was recovered from a male patient aged 2-10 years who had a stem cell transplant for chronic granulomatous disease, so the T cells may come from the graft donor. This specimen was PBMCs, mostly from graft donor cells, taken 180 days after TCRalphabeta/CD19-depleted stem cell transplant.

The CDR3 DNA is TGCGCCAGCAGCCCCGGTGGACTAGTCTACGAGCAGTACTTC. Residues: CASSPGGLVYEQYF. The chain joins TRBV5-1 to TRBJ2-7; 7 positions match TRBD2. V gave up 4 bases and J gave up 3 bases; unmatched junction bases: 7. The CDR3 runs to 14 residues. CDR1 and CDR2 from the germline V gene are SGHRS and YFSETQ.